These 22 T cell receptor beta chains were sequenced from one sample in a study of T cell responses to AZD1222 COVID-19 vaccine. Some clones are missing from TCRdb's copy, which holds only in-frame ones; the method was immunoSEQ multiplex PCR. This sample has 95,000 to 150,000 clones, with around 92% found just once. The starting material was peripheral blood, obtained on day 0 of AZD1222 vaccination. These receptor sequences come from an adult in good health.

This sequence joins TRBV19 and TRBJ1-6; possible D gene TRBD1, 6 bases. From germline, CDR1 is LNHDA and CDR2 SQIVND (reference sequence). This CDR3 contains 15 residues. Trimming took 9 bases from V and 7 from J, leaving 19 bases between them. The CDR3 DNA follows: TGTGCCAGCCGAGCGGGTGGGGGCTGGAATTCACCCCTCCACTTT. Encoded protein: CASRAGGGWNSPLHF.

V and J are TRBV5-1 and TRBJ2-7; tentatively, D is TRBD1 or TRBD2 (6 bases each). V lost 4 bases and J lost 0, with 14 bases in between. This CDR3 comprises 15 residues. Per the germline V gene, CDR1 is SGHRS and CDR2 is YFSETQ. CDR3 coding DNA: TGCGCCAGCAGCCCGGGGGCCAGGAGCTCCTACGAGCAGTACTTC. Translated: CASSPGARSSYEQYF.

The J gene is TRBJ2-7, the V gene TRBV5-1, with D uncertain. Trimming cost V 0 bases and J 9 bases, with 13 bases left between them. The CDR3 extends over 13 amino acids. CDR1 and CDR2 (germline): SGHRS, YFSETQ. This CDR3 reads CASSLDLGGSQYF. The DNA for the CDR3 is TGCGCCAGCAGCTTGGACCTAGGCGGCTCGCAGTACTTC.

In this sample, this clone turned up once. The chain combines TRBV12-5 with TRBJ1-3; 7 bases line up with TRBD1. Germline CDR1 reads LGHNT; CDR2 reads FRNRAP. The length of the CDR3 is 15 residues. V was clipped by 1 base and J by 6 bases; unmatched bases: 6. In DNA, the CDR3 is TGTGCTAGTGGTTTGGGAGGGACAGTCGAAAACACCATATATTTT. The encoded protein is CASGLGGTVENTIYF.

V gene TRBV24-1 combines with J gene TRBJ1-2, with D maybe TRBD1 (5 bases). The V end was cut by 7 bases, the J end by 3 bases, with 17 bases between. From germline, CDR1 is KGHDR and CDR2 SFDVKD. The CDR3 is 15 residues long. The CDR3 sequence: CATRATGALDYGYTF. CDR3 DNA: TGTGCCACCAGGGCTACAGGAGCCCTTGACTATGGCTACACCTTC.

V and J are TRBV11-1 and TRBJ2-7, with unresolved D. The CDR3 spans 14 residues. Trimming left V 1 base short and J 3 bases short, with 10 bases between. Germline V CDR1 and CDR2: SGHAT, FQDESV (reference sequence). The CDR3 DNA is TGTGCCAGCAGCTTAGTTGGCTACAACTACGAGCAGTACTTC. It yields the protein CASSLVGYNYEQYF. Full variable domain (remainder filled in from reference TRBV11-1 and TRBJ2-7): EAEVAQSPRYKITEKSQAVAFWCDPISGHATLYWYRQILGQGPELLVQFQDESVVDDSQLPKDRFSAERLKGVDSTLKIQPAELGDSAMYLCASSLVGYNYEQYFGPGTRLTVT.

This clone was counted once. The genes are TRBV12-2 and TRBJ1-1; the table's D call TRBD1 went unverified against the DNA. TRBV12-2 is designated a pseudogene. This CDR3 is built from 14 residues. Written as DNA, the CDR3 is TGTGCAAGTCGCATTTCGACAGGGAACACTGAAGCTTTCTTT. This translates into CASRISTGNTEAFF.

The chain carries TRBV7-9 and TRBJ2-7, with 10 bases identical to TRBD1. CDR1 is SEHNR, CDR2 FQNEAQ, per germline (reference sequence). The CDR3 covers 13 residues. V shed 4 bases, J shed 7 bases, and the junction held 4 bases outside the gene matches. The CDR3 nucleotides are TGTGCCAGCAGCTCGGGGACAGGGGTTGAGCAGTACTTC. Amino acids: CASSSGTGVEQYF.

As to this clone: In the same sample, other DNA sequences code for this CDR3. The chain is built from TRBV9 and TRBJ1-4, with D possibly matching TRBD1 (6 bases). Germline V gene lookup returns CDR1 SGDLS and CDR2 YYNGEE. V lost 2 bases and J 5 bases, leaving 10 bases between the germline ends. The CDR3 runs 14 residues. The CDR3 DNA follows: TGTGCCAGCAGCGTCGGGCAGGGGAATGAAAAACTGTTTTTT. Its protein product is CASSVGQGNEKLFF.

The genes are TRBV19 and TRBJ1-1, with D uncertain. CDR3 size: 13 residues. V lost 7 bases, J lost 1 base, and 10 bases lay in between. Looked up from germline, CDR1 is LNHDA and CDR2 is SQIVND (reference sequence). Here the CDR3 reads CASTERANTEAFF. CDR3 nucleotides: TGTGCCAGTACCGAGAGGGCGAACACTGAAGCTTTCTTT.

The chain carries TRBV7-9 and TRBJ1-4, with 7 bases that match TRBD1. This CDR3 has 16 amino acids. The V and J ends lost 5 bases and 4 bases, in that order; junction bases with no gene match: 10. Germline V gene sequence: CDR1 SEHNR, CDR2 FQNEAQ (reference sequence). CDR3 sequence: CASSKNLRDSNEKLFF. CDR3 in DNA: TGTGCCAGCAGCAAAAACCTCCGGGACAGTAATGAAAAACTGTTTTTT.

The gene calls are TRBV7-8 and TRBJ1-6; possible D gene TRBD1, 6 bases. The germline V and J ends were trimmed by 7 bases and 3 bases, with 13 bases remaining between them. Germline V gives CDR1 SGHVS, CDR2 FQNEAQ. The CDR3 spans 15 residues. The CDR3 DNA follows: TGTGCCAGCATCGAGGGCAGGGGCTATAATTCACCCCTCCACTTT. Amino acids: CASIEGRGYNSPLHF. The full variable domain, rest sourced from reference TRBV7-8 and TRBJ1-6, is GAGVSQSPRYKVAKRGQDVALRCDPISGHVSLFWYQQALGQGPEFLTYFQNEAQLDKSGLPSDRFFAERPEGSVSTLKIQRTQQEDSAVYLCASIEGRGYNSPLHFGNGTRLTVT.

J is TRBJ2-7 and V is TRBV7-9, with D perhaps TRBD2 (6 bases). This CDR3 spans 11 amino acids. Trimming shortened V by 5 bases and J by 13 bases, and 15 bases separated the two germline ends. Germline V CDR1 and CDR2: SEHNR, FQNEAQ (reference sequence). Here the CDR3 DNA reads TGTGCCAGCAGCCCCATGGGACTCCCATACTTC. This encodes CASSPMGLPYF. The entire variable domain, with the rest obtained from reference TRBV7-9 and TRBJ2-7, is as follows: DTGVSQNPRHKITKRGQNVTFRCDPISEHNRLYWYRQTLGQGPEFLTYFQNEAQLEKSRLLSDRFSAERPKGSFSTLEIQRTEQGDSAMYLCASSPMGLPYFGPGTRLTVT.

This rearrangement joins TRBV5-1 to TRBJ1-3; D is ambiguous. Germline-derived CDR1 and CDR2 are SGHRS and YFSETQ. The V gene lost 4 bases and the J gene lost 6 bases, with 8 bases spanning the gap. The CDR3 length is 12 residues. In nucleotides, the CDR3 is TGCGCCAGCAGCCCGGACTCAAACACCATATATTTT. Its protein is CASSPDSNTIYF. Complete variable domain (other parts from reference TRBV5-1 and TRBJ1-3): KAGVTQTPRYLIKTRGQQVTLSCSPISGHRSVSWYQQTPGQGLQFLFEYFSETQRNKGNFPGRFSGRQFSNSRSEMNVSTLELGDSALYLCASSPDSNTIYFGEGSWLTVV.

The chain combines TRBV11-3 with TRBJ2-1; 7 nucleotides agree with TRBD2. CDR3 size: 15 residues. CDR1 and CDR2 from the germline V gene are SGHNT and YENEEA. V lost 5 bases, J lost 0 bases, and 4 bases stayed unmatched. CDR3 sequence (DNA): TGTGCCAGCAGCCCCGGCGGGAGCTCCTACAATGAGCAGTTCTTC. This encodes CASSPGGSSYNEQFF. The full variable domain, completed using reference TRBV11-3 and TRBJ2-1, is EAGVVQSPRYKIIEKKQPVAFWCNPISGHNTLYWYLQNLGQGPELLIRYENEEAVDDSQLPKDRFSAERLKGVDSTLKIQPAELGDSAVYLCASSPGGSSYNEQFFGPGTRLTVL.

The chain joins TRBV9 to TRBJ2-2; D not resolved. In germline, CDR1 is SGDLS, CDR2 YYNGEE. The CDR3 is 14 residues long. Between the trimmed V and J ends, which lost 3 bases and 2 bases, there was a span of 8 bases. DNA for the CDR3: TGTGCCAGCAGCGGGCGGATAAACACCGGGGAGCTGTTTTTT. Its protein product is CASSGRINTGELFF.

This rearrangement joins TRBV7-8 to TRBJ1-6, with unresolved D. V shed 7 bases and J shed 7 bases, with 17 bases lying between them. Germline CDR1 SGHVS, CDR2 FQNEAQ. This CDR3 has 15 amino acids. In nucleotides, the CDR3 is TGTGCCAGCACCCCGTTGAGCGGGTCCAATTCACCCCTCCACTTT. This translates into CASTPLSGSNSPLHF.

The chain's CDR3 is CASSPHSYNEQFF. CDR3 DNA sequence: TGCGCCAGCAGCCCGCACTCCTACAATGAGCAGTTCTTC. The V and J genes are TRBV4-1 and TRBJ2-1; the D is unclear. The CDR3 extends over 13 amino acids. Trimming took off 4 bases at V and 0 bases at J, with 4 bases between the two ends. Germline V gene sequence: CDR1 MGHRA, CDR2 YSYEKL.

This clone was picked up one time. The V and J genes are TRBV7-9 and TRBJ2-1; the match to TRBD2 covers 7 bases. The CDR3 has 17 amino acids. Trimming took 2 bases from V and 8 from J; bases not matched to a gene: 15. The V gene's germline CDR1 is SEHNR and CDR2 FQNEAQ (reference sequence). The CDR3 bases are TGTGCCAGCAGCTTACAAGGGAGGTCCTACCGGGGGGATGAGCAGTTCTTC. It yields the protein CASSLQGRSYRGDEQFF.

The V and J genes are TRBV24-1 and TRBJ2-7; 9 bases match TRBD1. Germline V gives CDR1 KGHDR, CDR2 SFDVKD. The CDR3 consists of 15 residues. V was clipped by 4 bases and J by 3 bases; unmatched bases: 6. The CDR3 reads CATSEGGTGFYEQYF. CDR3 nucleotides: TGTGCCACCAGTGAAGGAGGGACAGGGTTCTACGAGCAGTACTTC.

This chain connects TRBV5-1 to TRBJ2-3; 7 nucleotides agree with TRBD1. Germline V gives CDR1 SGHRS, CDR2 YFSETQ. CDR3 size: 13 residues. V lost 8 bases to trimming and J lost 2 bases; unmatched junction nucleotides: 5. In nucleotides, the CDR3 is TGCGCCAGTAAACAGGGGAACACAGATACGCAGTATTTT. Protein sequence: CASKQGNTDTQYF.

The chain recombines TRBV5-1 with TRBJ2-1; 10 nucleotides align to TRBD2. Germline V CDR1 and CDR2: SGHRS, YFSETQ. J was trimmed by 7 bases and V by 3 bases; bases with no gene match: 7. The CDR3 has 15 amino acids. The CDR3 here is CASSYLAGDRNEQFF. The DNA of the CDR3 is TGCGCCAGCAGCTACCTAGCGGGAGATAGGAATGAGCAGTTCTTC.